Reported below is one TCR beta chain. It has no known antigen specificity. No much larger clone is present one base from it, and per-base qualities are unavailable. The data originate from a study of blood T cell repertoires in COVID-19 (dated by TCRdb to the early 2020s). For the study in its entirety: Collaborator samples came from the United States, Italy and Spain and covered acute and convalescent phases of COVID-19. The prospective study material was composed of cDNA or gDNA derived from T cells, B-cell-depleted T cells, or PBMCs. The dataset comprised deeply sampled blood TCRbeta repertoires from subjects exposed to, actively infected with, or recovered from COVID-19. The repertoires were released in a freely available public database intended as a resource for research on the immune response to SARS-CoV-2. Samples came from the ongoing ImmuneRACE study (first 160 participants) plus 1,254 subjects from 6 global collaborators. Nearly every sample came with metadata listing a de-identified subject ID, COVID-19 status, age in years and sex. Where available, HLA class I and class II types were obtained from metadata supplied by the sample provider rather than from assay-based typing. Overall study outcomes, separate from this receptor: Clinical and demographic metadata were provided uncurated, with the amount varying by source and participant.

TCRbeta CDR3 regions were amplified from genomic DNA by means of the immunoSEQ Assay, a bias-controlled multiplex PCR. The authors' pipeline ran thus. The number of nucleated cells in each sample was estimated by amplification of reference gene primers within the assay. To quantify the absolute abundance of each unique TCRbeta CDR3 rearrangement, sequence reads were collapsed and filtered. Productive Simpson clonality was computed per sample as the square root of Simpson's diversity index over productive rearrangements. Drawn from immuneACCESS, this table holds only the in-frame rearrangements with V and J called that TCRdb kept. Clones are partly lost; checked studies trace under half to an unresolved V gene and leave the rest unexplained. That table is the source of V, J and clone size, and D and trimming were worked out from the DNA. This sample comprises about 390,000 clones, approximately 90% of them detected only once. The biggest ten clones account for 10% of the sample.

Participants in the prospective study were aged roughly 18 to 89 years, lived in 20 to 25 United States geographic areas, and enrolled through a virtual design. In the prospective study, cohorts were assigned on the basis of participant-reported clinical history obtained from a screening survey and a study questionnaire. For ImmuneRACE Cohort 3, a participant was defined as recovered based on two consecutive negative NP/OP PCR tests, clearance by a healthcare professional, or resolution of symptoms. In the prospective study, whole blood, serum and a nasopharyngeal or oropharyngeal swab were collected from each participant by mobile phlebotomists. Participants in the prospective study had the option to provide additional blood draws and questionnaires over an approximately 2-month period. Blood samples from the prospective study were shipped frozen or at room temperature prior to DNA extraction.

The sequencing input was PBMCs or T cells enriched from blood (not recorded which). The clonotype originates from a woman aged 50 to 60 who had recovered from COVID-19.

At the DNA level, the sequence is TGTGCCAGCAGCAAGCCGGAGAGGTCCACTAATGAAAAACTGTTTTTT. Protein translation: CASSKPERSTNEKLFF. The V and J genes are TRBV3-1 (or the pseudogene TRBV3-2) and TRBJ1-4; the D gene is unclear. The CDR3 holds 16 amino acids from the cysteine to the phenylalanine. Kept here is only the CDR3 DNA, which spans 48 bases and is read in frame from base 1. Cut back by 5 bases and 2 bases, the V and J ends lie 15 bases apart. Based on the germline V gene (reference sequence), the CDR1 and CDR2 sequences are LGHDT and YNNKEL.